This T cell receptor (beta chain) comes out of a study of cytomegalovirus exposure and HLA in healthy donors (dated by TCRdb to 2016 to 2017). Some background on the complete study: In an earlier analysis of approximately 640 of the donors, around 300 Gb of sequence data and approximately 120 million unique TCR beta sequences from about 179 million T cells were reported. An earlier analysis of around 640 of the donors used high-throughput TCR beta sequencing to judge whether each TCR beta V gene segment behaved as functional or pseudogenic. Of the 300 to 400 genotyped donors, approximately 80% fell in the genetic ancestry cluster associated with self-reported Caucasian donors. Donor age, sex, ethnicity and CMV serostatus were collected together with the repertoire data. An early release that covered around 590 HLA-typed donors contained around 330 gigabases of sequencing data and 75 million to 100 million unique TCR sequences. The number of typed donors differed by locus: roughly 629-640 for A, B, C, DRB1 and DQB1; approximately 530 for DQA1; around 580 for DPA1; and around 470 for DPB1. The study used immunosequencing to profile the T cell repertoires of several hundred subjects and linked those repertoires to cytomegalovirus serostatus. A later analysis re-examined previously published TCR beta repertoires from just over 650 donors and added high-resolution HLA genotyping to investigate patterns of TCR occurrence. High-throughput TCR immunosequencing, statistical association of individual TCRs with disease status, and machine learning were combined to predict cytomegalovirus infection status. The study aimed to test whether cataloging public T cell receptors could reveal signatures of past pathogen exposure. A later genetic analysis used genome-wide SNP genotypes for about 60% of the roughly 670 donors, treating that subset as a discovery cohort. In addition to the first cohort of approximately 670 subjects, a separate validation cohort of approximately 130 different subjects was used. All discovery cohort repertoires had been generated on a single sequencing platform. In the later analysis, no new phenotypic data were used to find candidate immune exposures; instead, reliance was placed on TCR beta sequences and their occurrence across donors. Because of strong linkage in the cohort, roughly five DR-DQ haplotypes were treated as single units for association and clustering. HLA typing covered class I and class II loci at four-digit resolution. Among about 410 genotyped donors of the cohort, an average of around 240,000 unique TCR beta nucleotide sequences was sequenced per donor, of which 15% to 20% were non-productive. Study-wide conclusions, independent of this receptor: A group of highly shared sequence variants was considered likely to be a technical artifact of the sequencing pipeline. Broadly in line with IMGT annotations, most TCR beta V segments showed up in productive rearrangements about 87% or about 30% of the time in an earlier analysis of about 500 of the donors. Sequencing depth was assumed to be roughly uniform across donors in the presence/absence analyses, though that assumption may not hold. A later genetic analysis associated a missense DCLRE1C variant with V-gene and J-gene trimming of TCR beta chains, and an independent cohort replicated the association. Strong co-occurrence of HLA alleles, especially DR and DQ, made assigning TCR associations to individual alleles difficult. In a later analysis, TCR association rates were found to vary across HLA loci, with the most associated TCRs seen for DRB1 alleles and the fewest for HLA-C alleles. The study listed 164 TCR beta chains as associated with cytomegalovirus. In vitro tests confirmed that a few of the cytomegalovirus-associated TCR beta chains recognize cytomegalovirus antigens. HLA typing was unavailable for some donors at each locus, so association tests used only the typed subset. The cohort was sequenced for TCR beta chains only, and without alpha or paired-chain data the features that could be detected were limited. While some public TCRs were present in many individuals, most TCR sequences turned up only very rarely across donors. In a later analysis, HLA-associated TCR beta chains showed more clonal expansion and lower generation probabilities than non-associated chains that were equally common. According to a later analysis, parvovirus B19, influenza, CMV and Epstein-Barr virus appeared linked to several top co-occurrence clusters. A later analysis found that most CMV-associated TCR beta chains appeared HLA-restricted, with HLA associations seemingly driven largely by CMV exposure. According to the authors, the approach could potentially be generalized to other disease states and immunological phenotypes. Specific HLA alleles were associated with around 18,000 TCR beta sequences at a false discovery rate of 0.05 in a later analysis. A further reported finding was that TCR beta sequences accurately predicted the HLA-A and HLA-B alleles for most subjects in the first cohort. The classifier was reported to diagnose cytomegalovirus status with high specificity and sensitivity in both the original cohort and the validation cohort. Because counts were too low, seventeen rarely observed V segments, including chromosome 9 orphons, were excluded from the earlier analysis of 587 of the donors. Some IMGT-functional V segments, including TRBV6-2 and TRBV6-3, could not be told apart with the 87-base-pair reads, so those segments were excluded. Compared with the roughly 670-donor mean, donors in an Asian-associated ancestry cluster had fewer N-insertions in productive TCRs, according to a later genetic analysis. The only immune exposure information available for the cohort was CMV serostatus. Correlated functional status among segregating V segments might reflect linkage disequilibrium, but an unknown experimental factor could not be ruled out.

According to the germline V gene, CDR1 reads SGHRS and CDR2 reads YFSETQ. V has 6 bases trimmed and J has 9 bases trimmed; junction bases matching no gene number 12. Spanning cysteine to phenylalanine, the CDR3 consists of 16 amino acids. CDR3 DNA is the only sequence kept; it has 48 bases, read in frame from the first base. The receptor library was made with the immunoSEQ multiplex PCR assay. For the multiplex PCR, a mixture combining 60 forward primers for TCR Vbeta segments and 13 reverse primers for TCR Jbeta segments was used. The CDR3 region of rearranged TCR beta genes was amplified from genomic DNA with a multiplex PCR assay. The Illumina HiSeq System was used to sequence the amplified TCR beta libraries as 87-base-pair reads. The published analysis was carried out like this. Across the 600 to 700 repertoires, a later analysis counted tens of millions of unique TCR beta chains, some 11 million of which were shared by at least two donors. To remove PCR and sequencing errors, raw reads were error-corrected and collapsed into unique sequences using a nearest-neighbor algorithm that merged closely related sequences. CDR3 sequences were aligned to IMGT reference sequences to assign V, D and J gene segments. Each retained sequence needed at least a six-nucleotide match to both a V gene segment and a J gene segment. A rearrangement was called productive if the CDR3 had no stop codons and remained in frame with V and J, and every other rearrangement was called non-productive. CDR3 was defined by IMGT convention, running from the second conserved V-encoded cysteine to the conserved J-encoded phenylalanine. Sequences without an unambiguous match to a single V gene segment were excluded from the earlier analysis of about 600 of the donors. An earlier analysis of several hundred of the donors called V segments functional above 56.7% productive rearrangements and segregating when the between-donor standard deviation exceeded 5%. To diagnose cytomegalovirus status from the catalog of TCR beta chain sequences, a statistical classification framework was built. V and J gene assignment, in a later analysis, came from comparing TCR nucleotide sequences with IMGT/GENE-DB human TR gene sequences. Using the TCRdist pipeline, a later analysis assigned CDR3 sequences along with most-parsimonious VDJ recombination scenarios. A later analysis defined each TCR beta chain by its CDR3 amino acid sequence plus V-gene family, and excluded reads lacking a unique V-gene family. As a way to deal with suspected cross-contamination and a sequencing artifact, a later analysis dropped nearly 600 nucleotide sequences that were highly shared and had low generation probability. In a later analysis, a clonal expansion index for each public chain was calculated from normalized within-repertoire ranks of inferred template counts. In a later analysis, generation probabilities were computed with a VDJ recombination model fitted to out-of-frame rearrangements, and the resulting probabilities were checked against IGoR. In a later analysis, hypergeometric tests were used to score TCR-TCR, TCR-HLA and TCR-CMV co-occurrence, with a repertoire-size bias correction applied to TCR pairs. A later analysis estimated false discovery rates by permuting HLA or CMV assignments 20 times. In a later analysis, co-occurring TCRs were grouped using DBSCAN, and TCRdist sequence similarity was added for clustering within HLA-allele-positive subsets. Repertoires with fewer than 30,000 or more than 120,000 public chains were left out of co-occurrence clustering, as were five repertoires with anomalous nucleotide sharing. Imported from immuneACCESS, the table was reduced by TCRdb to in-frame sequences with V and J called. These copies leave out some clones; in studies compared against another copy, an unresolved V gene accounts for under half, and the cause of the remainder is not known. D and trimming were read from the DNA, whereas the V and J calls and clone size are those reported in that table. The sample contains around 90,000 clones, under 75% of them found a single time. Together, the top ten hold approximately 2.2% of the sample.

In total, over 600 healthy bone marrow donors made up the cohort. All cohort members were sampled while nominally healthy, although unrecorded immune exposures were likely present. CMV serostatus was positive for more than 250 and negative for 352 of the 666 cohort members, and was not recorded for this donor. A peripheral blood sample was provided by each donor, and peripheral blood mononuclear cells were used for TCR beta sequencing. Genomic DNA extraction from the blood cell samples was performed with the Qiagen DNeasy Blood Extraction Kit. For this clone: Its target antigen remains unknown. Base qualities are missing; no much larger clone stands one base away.

The TCR was taken from a human donor in good health. Sequenced sample: PBMCs. The chain was built from TRBV5-1 and TRBJ2-1; a stretch of 13 junction bases matches TRBD2. The DNA sequence is TGCGCCAGCAAGGGGTACAGGACTAGCGGGGGTGGTGAGCAGTTCTTC. Translated, this is CASKGYRTSGGGEQFF. The CDR3, completed at both ends by the reference TRBV5-1 and TRBJ2-1 genes, gives the full variable domain KAGVTQTPRYLIKTRGQQVTLSCSPISGHRSVSWYQQTPGQGLQFLFEYFSETQRNKGNFPGRFSGRQFSNSRSEMNVSTLELGDSALYLCASKGYRTSGGGEQFFGPGTRLTVL.